This TCR beta chain was documented in a study of regulatory T cells in long-lasting Graves disease. Germline V lookup: CDR1 DFQATT, CDR2 SNEGSKA (reference sequence). The CDR3 loop spans 13 amino acids. The V and J ends lost 5 bases and 4 bases respectively, with 12 bases between them. The time point here: newly diagnosed GD, antithyroid drugs for less than 3 months. PBMCs were the source of the RNA used for TCR sequencing. The TCR beta library used iRepertoire HTBI primers with Arm-PCR amplification of CDR3. TCRdb recomputed calls from the multiplex PCR reads with MiXCR, one row per CDR3 protein. This sample has 410,000 or so distinct CDR3 sequences; more than 13% occur once, and the top ten carry roughly 17%. The table lists this clonotype with many counts. This same sample was also taken into another study, of T cells in Graves' hyperthyroidism and ophthalmopathy. That paper adds: Carried out on the TCR CDR3, a first-round RT-PCR used the HTBI primer set. Blood also showed most of the thyroid clonotypes that were expanded above 0.001. Ophthalmopathy was identified by the model a median approximately 6.4 months ahead of onset.

The sample in question was peripheral blood mononuclear cells (PBMCs), obtained at new diagnosis, from a patient treated with antithyroid drugs. The chain employs TRBV20-1 and TRBJ2-1; maybe TRBD2 (5 bases). The sequence came from a woman in her twenties or thirties with Graves disease. The CDR3 DNA sequence: TGCAGTGCTCTGGGAGATGGGTACAATGAGCAGTTCTTC. Its protein product is CSALGDGYNEQFF.